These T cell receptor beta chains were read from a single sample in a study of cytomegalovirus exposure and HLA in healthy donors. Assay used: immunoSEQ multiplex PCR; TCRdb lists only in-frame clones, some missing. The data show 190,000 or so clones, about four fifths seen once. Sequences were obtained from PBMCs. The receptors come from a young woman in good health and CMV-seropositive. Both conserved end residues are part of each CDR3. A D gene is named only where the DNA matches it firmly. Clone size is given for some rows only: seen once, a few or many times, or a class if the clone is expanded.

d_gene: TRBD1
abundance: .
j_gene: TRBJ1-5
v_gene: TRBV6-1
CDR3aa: CASSYTGGQPQHF
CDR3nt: TGTGCCAGCAGCTACACAGGGGGACAGCCCCAGCATTTT

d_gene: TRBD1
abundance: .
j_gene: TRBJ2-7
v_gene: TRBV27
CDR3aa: CASSLSRGRGQYF
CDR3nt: TGTGCCAGCAGTTTGAGTAGGGGGCGAGGGCAGTACTTC

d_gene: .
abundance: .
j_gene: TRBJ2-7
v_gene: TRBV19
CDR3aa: CASSIGGLPYEQYF
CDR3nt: TGTGCCAGTAGTATCGGGGGACTCCCCTACGAGCAGTACTTC

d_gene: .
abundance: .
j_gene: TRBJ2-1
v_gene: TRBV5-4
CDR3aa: CASSRGAYNEQFF
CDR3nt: TGTGCCAGCAGCCGGGGGGCTTACAATGAGCAGTTCTTC

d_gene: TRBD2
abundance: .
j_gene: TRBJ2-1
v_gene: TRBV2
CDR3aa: CASSGTSAEQFF
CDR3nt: TGTGCCAGCAGTGGAACTAGCGCTGAGCAGTTCTTC

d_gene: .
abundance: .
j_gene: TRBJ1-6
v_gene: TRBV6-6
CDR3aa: CASRREGNSPLHF
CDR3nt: TGTGCCAGCAGGAGGGAAGGAAATTCACCCCTCCACTTT

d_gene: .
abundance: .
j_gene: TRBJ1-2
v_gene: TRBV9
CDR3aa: CASSVQGYGYTF
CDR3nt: TGTGCCAGCAGCGTTCAGGGCTATGGCTACACCTTC

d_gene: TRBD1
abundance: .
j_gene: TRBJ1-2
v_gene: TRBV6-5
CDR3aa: CASSPTGFNGYTF
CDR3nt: TGTGCCAGCAGTCCGACAGGGTTTAATGGCTACACCTTC

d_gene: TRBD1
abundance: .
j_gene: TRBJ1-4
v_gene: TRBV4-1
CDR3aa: CASSQLRKGQGLSNEKLFF
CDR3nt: TGCGCCAGCAGCCAACTACGGAAGGGACAGGGGTTGTCTAATGAAAAACTGTTTTTT

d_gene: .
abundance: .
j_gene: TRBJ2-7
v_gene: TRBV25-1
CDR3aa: CASSGQAPYEQYF
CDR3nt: TGTGCCAGCAGTGGCCAGGCCCCCTACGAGCAGTACTTC

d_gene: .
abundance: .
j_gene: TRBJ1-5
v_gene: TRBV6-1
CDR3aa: CASSEGTPYQPQHF
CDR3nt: TGTGCCAGCAGTGAAGGGACACCTTATCAGCCCCAGCATTTT

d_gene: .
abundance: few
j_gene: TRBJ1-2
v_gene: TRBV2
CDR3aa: CASSGGELYGYTF
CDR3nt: TGTGCCAGCAGTGGCGGGGAGCTCTATGGCTACACCTTC

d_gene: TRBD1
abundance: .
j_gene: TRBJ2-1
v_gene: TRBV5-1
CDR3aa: CASSLFTGGGFNEQFF
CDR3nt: TGCGCCAGCAGCCTTTTTACAGGGGGAGGTTTCAATGAGCAGTTCTTC

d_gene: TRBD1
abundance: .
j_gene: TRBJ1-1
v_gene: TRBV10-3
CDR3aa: CAISVTGTNTEAFF
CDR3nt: TGTGCCATCAGTGTGACAGGGACCAACACTGAAGCTTTCTTT

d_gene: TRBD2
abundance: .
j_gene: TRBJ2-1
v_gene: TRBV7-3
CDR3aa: CASSPSVAGGHNEQFF
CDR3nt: TGTGCCAGCAGCCCCTCTGTGGCGGGGGGCCACAATGAGCAGTTCTTC

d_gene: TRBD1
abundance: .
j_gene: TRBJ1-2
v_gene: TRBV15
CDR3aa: CATSATRGGSGYTF
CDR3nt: TGTGCCACCAGCGCTACTAGAGGGGGCAGTGGCTACACCTTC

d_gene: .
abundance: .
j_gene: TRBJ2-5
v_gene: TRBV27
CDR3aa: CASSLTGLWLQETQYF
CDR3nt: TGTGCCAGCAGTCTAACAGGGTTATGGCTGCAGGAGACCCAGTACTTC

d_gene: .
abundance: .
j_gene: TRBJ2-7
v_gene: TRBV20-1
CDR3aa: CSVGGYEQYF
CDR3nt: TGCAGTGTAGGGGGCTACGAGCAGTACTTC

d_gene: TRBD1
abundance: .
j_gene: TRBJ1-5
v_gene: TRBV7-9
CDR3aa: CASSSTPGQIDDQPQHF
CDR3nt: TGTGCCAGCAGCTCAACTCCGGGACAGATAGACGATCAGCCCCAGCATTTT

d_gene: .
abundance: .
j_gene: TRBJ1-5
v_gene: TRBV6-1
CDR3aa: CASSAREQPQHF
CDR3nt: TGTGCCAGCAGTGCCAGGGAACAGCCCCAGCATTTT